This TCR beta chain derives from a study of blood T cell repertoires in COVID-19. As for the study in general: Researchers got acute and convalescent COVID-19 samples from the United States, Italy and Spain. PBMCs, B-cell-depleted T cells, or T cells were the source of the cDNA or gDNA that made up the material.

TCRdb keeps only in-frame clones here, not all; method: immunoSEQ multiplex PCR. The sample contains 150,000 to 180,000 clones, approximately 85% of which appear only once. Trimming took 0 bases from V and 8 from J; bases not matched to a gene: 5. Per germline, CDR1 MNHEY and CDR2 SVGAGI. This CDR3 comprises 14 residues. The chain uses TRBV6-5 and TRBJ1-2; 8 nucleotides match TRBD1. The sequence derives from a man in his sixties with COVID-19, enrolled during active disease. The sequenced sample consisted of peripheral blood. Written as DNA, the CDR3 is TGTGCCAGCAGTTACTCGACAGGGGAGTCGGGCTACACCTTC. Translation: CASSYSTGESGYTF.